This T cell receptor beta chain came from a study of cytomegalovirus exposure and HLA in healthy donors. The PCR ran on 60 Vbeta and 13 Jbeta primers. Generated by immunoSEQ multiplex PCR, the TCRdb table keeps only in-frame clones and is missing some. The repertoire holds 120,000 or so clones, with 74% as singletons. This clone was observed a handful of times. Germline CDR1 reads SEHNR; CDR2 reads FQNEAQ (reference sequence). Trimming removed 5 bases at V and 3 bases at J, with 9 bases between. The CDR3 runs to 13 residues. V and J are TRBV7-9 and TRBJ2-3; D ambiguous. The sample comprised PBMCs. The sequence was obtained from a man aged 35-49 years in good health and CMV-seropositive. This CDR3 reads CASSTPQTDTQYF. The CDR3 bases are TGTGCCAGCAGCACACCCCAAACAGATACGCAGTATTTT.